This TCR beta chain was captured in a study of CD8+ T cells in alopecia areata. Treatment in this sample: oral pan-JAK inhibitor, 5-10 mg twice daily. Reverse transcribed after extraction, RNA yielded cDNA as the sequencing template. The repertoire was sequenced with immunoSEQ multiplex PCR; TCRdb's copy has only in-frame clones and lacks some. This repertoire shows 170,000 or so clones, about three fifths found once; its top ten account for around 0.91%. The CDR3 spans 14 residues. CDR1 and CDR2 (germline): SEHNR, FQNEAQ (reference sequence). Trimming removed 5 bases at V and 4 bases at J, with 9 bases between.

The sequence was obtained from a human donor with alopecia areata. This sample comprised CD4+ T cells sorted from blood, obtained at week 4, from a patient treated with tofacitinib. The chain recombines TRBV7-9 with TRBJ1-6; tentatively, D is TRBD1 (5 bases). The CDR3 DNA follows: TGTGCCAGCAGCACAGGTCTATATAATTCACCCCTCCACTTT. Residues: CASSTGLYNSPLHF.